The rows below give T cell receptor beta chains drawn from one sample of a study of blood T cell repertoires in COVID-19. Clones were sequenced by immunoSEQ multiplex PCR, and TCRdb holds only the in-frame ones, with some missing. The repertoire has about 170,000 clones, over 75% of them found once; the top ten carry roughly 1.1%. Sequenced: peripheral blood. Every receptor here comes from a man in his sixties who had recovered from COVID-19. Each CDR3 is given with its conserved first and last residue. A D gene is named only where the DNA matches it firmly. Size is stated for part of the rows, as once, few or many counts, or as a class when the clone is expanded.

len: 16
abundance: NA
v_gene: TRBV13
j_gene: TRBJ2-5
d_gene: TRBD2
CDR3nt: TGTGCCAGCAGCCTCACTAGCGGGGGGGCGTTCGAGACCCAGTACTTC
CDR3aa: CASSLTSGGAFETQYF

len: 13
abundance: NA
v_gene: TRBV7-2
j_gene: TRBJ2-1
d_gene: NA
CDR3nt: TGTGCCAGCAGTCGCGACCCGGAGGGTGAGCAGTTCTTC
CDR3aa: CASSRDPEGEQFF

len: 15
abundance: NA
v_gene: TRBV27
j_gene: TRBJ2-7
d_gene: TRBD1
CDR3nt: TGTGCCAGCAGTTTATTATGGGACAGGGCCTACGAGCAGTACTTC
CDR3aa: CASSLLWDRAYEQYF

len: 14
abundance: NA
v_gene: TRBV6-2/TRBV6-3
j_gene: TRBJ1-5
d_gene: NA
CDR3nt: TGTGCCAGCAGTTACGGGGGGAGCAATCAGCCCCAGCATTTT
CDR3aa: CASSYGGSNQPQHF

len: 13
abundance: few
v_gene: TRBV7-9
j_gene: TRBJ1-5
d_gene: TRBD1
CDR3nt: TGTGCCAGCAGCCCAGGGGGGTATCAGCCCCAGCATTTT
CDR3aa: CASSPGGYQPQHF

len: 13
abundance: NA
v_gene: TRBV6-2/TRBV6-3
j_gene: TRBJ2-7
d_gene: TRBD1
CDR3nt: TGTGCCAGCAGTTTGGACAGGACTTACGAGCAGTACTTC
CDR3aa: CASSLDRTYEQYF

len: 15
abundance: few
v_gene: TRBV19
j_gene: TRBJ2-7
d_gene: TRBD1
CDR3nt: TGTGCCAGTAGTCTACCGGGACAGCCTTCCTACGAGCAGTACTTC
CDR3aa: CASSLPGQPSYEQYF

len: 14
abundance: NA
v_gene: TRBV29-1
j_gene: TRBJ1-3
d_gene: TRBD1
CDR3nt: TGCAGCGGTCAACAGGGGTCGAATGGAAACACCATATATTTT
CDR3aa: CSGQQGSNGNTIYF

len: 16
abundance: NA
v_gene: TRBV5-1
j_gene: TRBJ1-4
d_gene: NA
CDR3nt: TGCGCCAGCAGCCCGCTGGGGCAGGCGATTAATGAAAAACTGTTTTTT
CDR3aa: CASSPLGQAINEKLFF

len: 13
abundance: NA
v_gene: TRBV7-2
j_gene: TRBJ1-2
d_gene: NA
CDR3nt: TGTGCCAGCAGCACGACAGAATTGTATGGCTACACCTTC
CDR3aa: CASSTTELYGYTF

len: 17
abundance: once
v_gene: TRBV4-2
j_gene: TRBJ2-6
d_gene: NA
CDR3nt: TGTGCCAGCAGCCTTTCCGTCCAGGGTGCTGGGGCCAACGTCCTGACTTTC
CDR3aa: CASSLSVQGAGANVLTF

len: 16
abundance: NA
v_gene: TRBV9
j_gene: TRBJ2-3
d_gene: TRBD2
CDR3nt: TGTGCCAGCAGCGTAGAGGATAGCGGGGGCACAGATACGCAGTATTTT
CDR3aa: CASSVEDSGGTDTQYF

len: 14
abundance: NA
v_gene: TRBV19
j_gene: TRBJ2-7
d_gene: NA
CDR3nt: TGTGCCAGTAGTATAGGACGGGACGCGGGGGAGCAGTACTTC
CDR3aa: CASSIGRDAGEQYF

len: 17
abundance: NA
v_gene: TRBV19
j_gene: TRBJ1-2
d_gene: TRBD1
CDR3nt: TGTGCCAGTAGGTTGAGGGGGCGCATTTTGAATAACTATGGCTACACCTTC
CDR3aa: CASRLRGRILNNYGYTF

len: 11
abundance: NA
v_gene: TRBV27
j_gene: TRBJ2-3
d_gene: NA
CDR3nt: TGTGCCAGCACCGCGGGGATACGTCAGTATTTT
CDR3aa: CASTAGIRQYF

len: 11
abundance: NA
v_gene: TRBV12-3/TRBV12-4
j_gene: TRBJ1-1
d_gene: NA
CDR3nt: TGTGCCAGCAGGGCGAGGACTGAAGCTTTCTTT
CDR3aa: CASRARTEAFF

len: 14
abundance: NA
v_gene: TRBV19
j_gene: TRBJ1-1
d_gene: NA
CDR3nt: TGTGCCAGTAGTATGGTGGGGCGAAGGACTGAAGCTTTCTTT
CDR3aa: CASSMVGRRTEAFF

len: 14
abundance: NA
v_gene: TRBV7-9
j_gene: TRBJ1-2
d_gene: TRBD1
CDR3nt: TGTGCCAGCCGCGGACAGGATCACGTCTATGGCTACACCTTC
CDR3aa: CASRGQDHVYGYTF

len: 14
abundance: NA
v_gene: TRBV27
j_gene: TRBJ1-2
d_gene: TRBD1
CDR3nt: TGTGCCAGCTCCCAGGGACAGGGGGAGGGTGGCTACACCTTC
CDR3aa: CASSQGQGEGGYTF

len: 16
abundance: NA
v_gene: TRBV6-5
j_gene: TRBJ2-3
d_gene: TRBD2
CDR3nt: TGTGCCAGCAGTTACTCACGCTGGGGGGGGGCAGATACGCAGTATTTT
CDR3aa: CASSYSRWGGADTQYF

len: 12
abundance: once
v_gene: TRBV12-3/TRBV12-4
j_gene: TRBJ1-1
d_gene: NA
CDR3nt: TGTGCCAGCACCCACCTAGGGGAACAAGCTTTCTTT
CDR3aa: CASTHLGEQAFF

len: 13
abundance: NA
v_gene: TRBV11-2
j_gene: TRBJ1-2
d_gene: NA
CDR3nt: TGTGCCAGCAGCTCCTCCCTTAACTATGGCTACACCTTC
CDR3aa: CASSSSLNYGYTF

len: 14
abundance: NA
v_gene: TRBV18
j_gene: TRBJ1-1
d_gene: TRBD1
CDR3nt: TGTGCCAGCCTTACCGGACAGGCCTCGACTGAAGCTTTCTTT
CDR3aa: CASLTGQASTEAFF

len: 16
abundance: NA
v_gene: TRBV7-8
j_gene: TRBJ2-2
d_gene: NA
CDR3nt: TGTGCCAGCAGCCCCTTGGGGGGGCCGAACACCGGGGAGCTGTTTTTT
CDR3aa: CASSPLGGPNTGELFF

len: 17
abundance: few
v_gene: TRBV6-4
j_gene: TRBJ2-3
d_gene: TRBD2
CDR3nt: TGTGCCAGCAGTGACTCCGGGACTAGCGGGGGGGCAGATACGCAGTATTTT
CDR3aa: CASSDSGTSGGADTQYF

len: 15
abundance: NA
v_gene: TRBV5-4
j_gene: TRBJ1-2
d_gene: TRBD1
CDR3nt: TGTGCCAGCAGCTTCTCGGACAGGGGGCTCTCTGGCTACACCTTC
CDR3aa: CASSFSDRGLSGYTF

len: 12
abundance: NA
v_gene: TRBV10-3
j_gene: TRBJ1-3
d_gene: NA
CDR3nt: TGTGCCATCAGTGAACGCCGGAACACCATATATTTT
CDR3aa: CAISERRNTIYF

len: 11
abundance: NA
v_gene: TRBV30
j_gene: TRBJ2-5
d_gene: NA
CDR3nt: TGTGCCTGGAGTTGCGTAGAGACCCAGTACTTC
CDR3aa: CAWSCVETQYF

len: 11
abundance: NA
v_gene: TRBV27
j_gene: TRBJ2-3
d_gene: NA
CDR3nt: TGTGCCAGCTATTCCAGAGATACGCAGTATTTT
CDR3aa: CASYSRDTQYF

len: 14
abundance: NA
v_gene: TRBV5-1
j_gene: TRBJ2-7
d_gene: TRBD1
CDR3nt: TGCGCCAGCACCCGGGACAGTACAACCTACGAGCAGTACTTC
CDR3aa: CASTRDSTTYEQYF

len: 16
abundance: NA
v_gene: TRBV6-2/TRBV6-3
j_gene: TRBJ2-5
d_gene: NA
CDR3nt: TGTGCCAGCAGTTATGGGGACTCCGCGTCCAAAGAGACCCAGTACTTC
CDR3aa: CASSYGDSASKETQYF

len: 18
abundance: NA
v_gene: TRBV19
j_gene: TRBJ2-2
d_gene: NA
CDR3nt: TGTGCCAGTAGTATAGACTCTCGGCAGGCGCGACCCACCGGGGAGCTGTTTTTT
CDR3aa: CASSIDSRQARPTGELFF

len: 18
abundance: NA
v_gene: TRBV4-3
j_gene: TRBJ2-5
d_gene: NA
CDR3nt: TGCGCCAGCAGTCTTAAGACAAGGAACGTGCAGGGCCAAGAGACCCAGTACTTC
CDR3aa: CASSLKTRNVQGQETQYF

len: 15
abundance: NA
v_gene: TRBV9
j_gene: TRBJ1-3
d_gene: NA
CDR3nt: TGTGCCAGCAGCGTAGAATCAGGGTCCGGAAACACCATATATTTT
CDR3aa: CASSVESGSGNTIYF

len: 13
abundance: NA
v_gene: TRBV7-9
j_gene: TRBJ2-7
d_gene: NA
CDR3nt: TGTGCCAGCAGCTTCGTCGCGGCGGCCGAGCAGTACTTC
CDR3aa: CASSFVAAAEQYF

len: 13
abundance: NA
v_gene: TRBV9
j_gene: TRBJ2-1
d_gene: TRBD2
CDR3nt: TGTGCCAGCAGCGCGCTAGCGGGGGCCGAGCAGTTCTTC
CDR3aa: CASSALAGAEQFF

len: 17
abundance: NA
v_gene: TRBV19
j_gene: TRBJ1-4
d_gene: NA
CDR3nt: TGTGCCAGTAGTATAGGTGGCAGGGGTTCGACCGGAGAAAAACTGTTTTTT
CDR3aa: CASSIGGRGSTGEKLFF

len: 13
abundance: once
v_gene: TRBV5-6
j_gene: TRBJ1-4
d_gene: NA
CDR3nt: TGTGCCAGCAGCTTGCACAACAATGAAAAACTGTTTTTT
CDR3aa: CASSLHNNEKLFF

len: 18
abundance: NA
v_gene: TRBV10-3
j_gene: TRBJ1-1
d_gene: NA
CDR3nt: TGTGCCATCAGTGAGTCGGCGGGGGGCGCGGGCCTGAACACTGAAGCTTTCTTT
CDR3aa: CAISESAGGAGLNTEAFF

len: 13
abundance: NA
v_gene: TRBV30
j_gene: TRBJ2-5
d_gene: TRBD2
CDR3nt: TGTGCCTGGAGTCCCATAGCGGGGGAGACCCAGTACTTC
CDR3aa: CAWSPIAGETQYF

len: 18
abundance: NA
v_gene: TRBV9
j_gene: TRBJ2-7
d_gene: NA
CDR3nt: TGTGCCAGCAGCGCGGGGAGGGACCATAGGGGGAGCTCCTACGAGCAGTACTTC
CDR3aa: CASSAGRDHRGSSYEQYF

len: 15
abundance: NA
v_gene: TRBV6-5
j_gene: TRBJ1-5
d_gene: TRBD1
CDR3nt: TGTGCCACGAGTCCGGGACAGGGGTATCGACAGCCCCAGCATTTT
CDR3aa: CATSPGQGYRQPQHF

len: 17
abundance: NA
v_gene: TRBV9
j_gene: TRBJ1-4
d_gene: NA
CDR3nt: TGTGCCAGCAGCGTAGGGCTGGGCCGGGGGACGAATGAAAAACTGTTTTTT
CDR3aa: CASSVGLGRGTNEKLFF

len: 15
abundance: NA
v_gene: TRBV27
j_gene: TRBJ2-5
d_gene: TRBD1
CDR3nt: TGTGCCAGCAGTCCCCGGCGACAGGGACAAGAGACCCAGTACTTC
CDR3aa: CASSPRRQGQETQYF

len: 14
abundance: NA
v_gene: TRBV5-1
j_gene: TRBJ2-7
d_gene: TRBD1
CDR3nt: TGCGCCAGCAGCGGGGGACAGGGGATGGACGAGCAGTACTTC
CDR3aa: CASSGGQGMDEQYF

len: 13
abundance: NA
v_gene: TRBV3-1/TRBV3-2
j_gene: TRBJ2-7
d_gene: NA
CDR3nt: TGTGCCAGCAGCCCCAGGGCAACCTACGAGCAGTACTTC
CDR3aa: CASSPRATYEQYF

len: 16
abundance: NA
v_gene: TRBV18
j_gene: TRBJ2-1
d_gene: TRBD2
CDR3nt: TGTGCCAGCTCACCAGGAAGCGGGGGGACTAACAATGAGCAGTTCTTC
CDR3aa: CASSPGSGGTNNEQFF

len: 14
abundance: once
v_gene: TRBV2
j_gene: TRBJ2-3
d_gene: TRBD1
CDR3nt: TGTGCCAGCAGTTACAGGGGGGCCACAGATACGCAGTATTTT
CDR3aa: CASSYRGATDTQYF

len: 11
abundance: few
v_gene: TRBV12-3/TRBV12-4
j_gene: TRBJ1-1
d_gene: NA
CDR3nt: TGTGCCACTTCCCAGGCAGCTGAAGCTTTCTTT
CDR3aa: CATSQAAEAFF

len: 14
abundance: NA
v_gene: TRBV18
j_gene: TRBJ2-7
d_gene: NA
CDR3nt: TGTGCCAGCTCACCAGAACAGGGTCCCCTCGAGCAGTACTTC
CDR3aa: CASSPEQGPLEQYF

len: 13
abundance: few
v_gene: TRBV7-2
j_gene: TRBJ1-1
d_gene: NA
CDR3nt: TGTGCCAGCAGCTTGACAGTGAACACTGAAGCTTTCTTT
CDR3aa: CASSLTVNTEAFF

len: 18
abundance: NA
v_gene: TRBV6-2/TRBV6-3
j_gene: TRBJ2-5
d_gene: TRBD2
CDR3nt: TGTGCCAGCAGTTACCCCCTGGGACTAGCGGGGGCCCAAGAGACCCAGTACTTC
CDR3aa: CASSYPLGLAGAQETQYF

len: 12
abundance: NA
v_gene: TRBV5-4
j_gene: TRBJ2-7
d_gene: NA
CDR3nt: TGTGCCAGCTCCGACAGCTCCTACGAGCAGTACTTC
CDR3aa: CASSDSSYEQYF